A selection of T cell receptor beta chains follows, all from one sample in a study of response to subunit inactivated influenza vaccine. MiXCR, run by TCRdb on the RT-PCR reads, gives a single entry per CDR3 protein. The sample has about 190,000 distinct CDR3 sequences, roughly an eighth seen once; the top ten hold about a quarter. The sample consisted of CD8+ T cells sorted from PBMCs, taken roughly 5 days after vaccination. The receptor set was obtained from a middle-aged man who received an inactivated influenza vaccine. The CDR3 runs from the conserved cysteine through the conserved F or W. D genes are given only for firm matches. The listing skips clone size in some rows; elsewhere it reads once, few, many or a size class.

v_call,d_call,j_call,clone_size,cdr3_nt,cdr3_aa
TRBV24-1,NA,TRBJ2-7,NA,TGTGCCACCAGTGATCCTAACAGAGCCTACGAGCAGTACTTC,CATSDPNRAYEQYF
TRBV2,NA,TRBJ2-7,few,TGTGCCAGCAGTGAAGCGAGGGGCCTATCCTACGAGCAGTACTTC,CASSEARGLSYEQYF
TRBV10-3,NA,TRBJ2-7,NA,TGTGCCATCAGTGAGTCAGGTAACTCCTACGAGCAGTACTTC,CAISESGNSYEQYF
TRBV20-1,NA,TRBJ2-1,few,TGCAGTGCTAGAGGGAGGGGGATGGATAGTCCGTCTGGCTACAATGAGCAGTTCTTC,CSARGRGMDSPSGYNEQFF
TRBV12-3/TRBV12-4,NA,TRBJ2-3,few,TGTGCCAGCCCCGACGGCACAGATACGCAGTATTTT,CASPDGTDTQYF
TRBV7-9,NA,TRBJ2-1,few,TGTGCCAGCAGCGCCACTCCCGTTGACCCTTCGAGGAATGAGCAGTTCTTC,CASSATPVDPSRNEQFF
TRBV30,NA,TRBJ1-2,NA,TGTGCCTGGAGTCGAGGGTCCGGCTACACCTTC,CAWSRGSGYTF
TRBV6-1,TRBD1,TRBJ2-7,NA,TGTGCCAGCAGATGGGGACAGGGGGGCTACGAGCAGTACTTC,CASRWGQGGYEQYF
TRBV30,NA,TRBJ2-2,NA,TGTGCCTGGACAACAGGGAACACCGGGGAGCTGTTTTTT,CAWTTGNTGELFF
TRBV5-1,NA,TRBJ2-5,few,TGCGCCAGCAGCTTGGCTGGGGGTACCCAAGAGACCCAGTACTTC,CASSLAGGTQETQYF
TRBV7-2,NA,TRBJ1-5,few,TGTGCCAGCAGCTTAGCTCGCATGAGGGACGGGCCGAATAGCAATCAGCCCCAGCATTTT,CASSLARMRDGPNSNQPQHF
TRBV6-2/TRBV6-3,TRBD1,TRBJ1-1,few,TGTGCCAGCAGGCGGACAGGGGAGACTGAAGCTTTCTTT,CASRRTGETEAFF
TRBV7-8,TRBD2,TRBJ2-1,NA,TGTGCCAGCAGCACAAGGACCGGGGGGAATGAGCAGTTCTTC,CASSTRTGGNEQFF
TRBV20-1,NA,TRBJ2-7,many,TGCAGTGCTAGAGACCTCCGGGGGGCTAGCGGAAACTACGAGCAGTACTTC,CSARDLRGASGNYEQYF
TRBV3-1,NA,TRBJ2-7,NA,TGTGCCAGCAGCTCTGGGACTCCCTACGAGCAGTACTTC,CASSSGTPYEQYF
TRBV11-2,NA,TRBJ2-1,NA,TGTGCCAGCACCACCCTTGGGGACAACTACAATGAGCAGTTCTTC,CASTTLGDNYNEQFF
TRBV5-6,NA,TRBJ1-1,NA,TGTGCCAGCAGCTTGGTGACAGCGCCCACTGAAGCTTTCTTT,CASSLVTAPTEAFF
TRBV27,TRBD2,TRBJ2-7,few,TGTGCCAGCAGCGGGGGGGGGGGCGAGCAGTACTTC,CASSGGGGEQYF
TRBV9,NA,TRBJ2-1,few,TGTGCCAGCAGCACGGGTGGAGGGGGGTCCTACAATGAGCAGTTCTTC,CASSTGGGGSYNEQFF
TRBV18,NA,TRBJ2-3,NA,TGTGCCAGCTCACCACGAGATAGCTTTCTCACAGATACGCAGTATTTT,CASSPRDSFLTDTQYF
TRBV7-8,NA,TRBJ2-3,few,TGTGCCAGCAGCTTGGGGGGAGTCTCAGATACGCAGTATTTT,CASSLGGVSDTQYF
TRBV7-2,NA,TRBJ2-1,few,TGTGCCAGCAGCCCACGGGAGAGCTCCTACAATGAGCAGTTCTTC,CASSPRESSYNEQFF
TRBV5-1,NA,TRBJ2-2,few,TGCGCCAGCAGCTTGGGGGATCCGATATACACCGGGGAGCTGTTTTTT,CASSLGDPIYTGELFF
TRBV10-2,NA,TRBJ2-1,few,TGCGCCAGCAGTGAGCTAGGCGGGACCTATGAGCAGTTCTTC,CASSELGGTYEQFF
TRBV12-3/TRBV12-4,TRBD2,TRBJ2-2,few,TGTGCCAGCAGCCCACTAGCGGGGGGCGCGAACACCGGGGAGCTGTTTTTT,CASSPLAGGANTGELFF
TRBV20-1,NA,TRBJ2-7,NA,TGCAGTGCTAGTGCACCAGGCTCCTACGAGCAGTACTTC,CSASAPGSYEQYF
TRBV28,TRBD2,TRBJ2-3,few,TGTGCCAGCAGTTTTCTGGTAGCGGGAGGGCCATCGGATACGCAGTATTTT,CASSFLVAGGPSDTQYF
TRBV20-1,NA,TRBJ1-5,many,TGCAGTGCTAGAGATGAAGGGCGGTGGCTACACAATCAGCCCCAGCATTTT,CSARDEGRWLHNQPQHF
TRBV12-3/TRBV12-4,TRBD2,TRBJ2-1,few,TGTGCCAGCAGCTGTGTGCCTGTCGGCGGGAGGATACCCTACAATGAGCAGTTCTTC,CASSCVPVGGRIPYNEQFF
TRBV4-2,TRBD2,TRBJ2-2,few,TGTGCCAGCAGCCAGGAACTAGCGGTGAACACCGGGGAGCTGTTTTTT,CASSQELAVNTGELFF
TRBV6-2/TRBV6-3,NA,TRBJ2-7,few,TGTGCCAGCAGTTACCTGAGGACCCTCTCCTACGAGCAGTACTTC,CASSYLRTLSYEQYF
TRBV9,NA,TRBJ2-2,few,TGTGCCAGCAGGGGTTCGGCCGGGGAGCTGTTTTTT,CASRGSAGELFF
TRBV5-1,NA,TRBJ1-1,NA,TGCGCCAGCAGTTTCACAGGGCACGCTTTGGGGGCTTTCTTT,CASSFTGHALGAFF
TRBV5-6,NA,TRBJ1-1,few,TGTGCCAGCAGCGGCGGTGGTTCCACTGAAGCTTTCTTT,CASSGGGSTEAFF
TRBV2,TRBD2,TRBJ2-1,NA,TGTGCCAGCAGTGACACTAGCGGTACGTACAATGAGCAGTTCTTC,CASSDTSGTYNEQFF
TRBV14,TRBD2,TRBJ2-1,NA,TGTGCCAGCAGCCAATACAAAGTAGCGGGAAATGAGCAGTTCTTC,CASSQYKVAGNEQFF
TRBV12-3/TRBV12-4,TRBD2,TRBJ2-1,few,TGTGCCAGCAGTTTAGCGTCAGGACTAGCGGACAAGAGCTCCTACAATGAGCAGTTCTTC,CASSLASGLADKSSYNEQFF
TRBV11-2,TRBD2,TRBJ2-3,many,TGTGCCAGCAGCTCGCCGCGGGAGGGGTGGGGCTACACAGATACGCAGTATTTT,CASSSPREGWGYTDTQYF
TRBV6-2/TRBV6-3,NA,TRBJ2-7,NA,TGTGCCAGCAGTTACAGGGTGTATGGCGAGCAGTACTTC,CASSYRVYGEQYF
TRBV25-1,NA,TRBJ1-2,few,TGTGCCAGCAGTGATGGTGGCCTCCGGGAAAGGGAGTATGGCTACACCTTC,CASSDGGLREREYGYTF
TRBV5-5,NA,TRBJ2-2,many,TGTGCCAGCAGCTTGGGAGCAGTCTCGAACACCGGGGAGCTGTTTTTT,CASSLGAVSNTGELFF
TRBV5-1,NA,TRBJ2-7,many,TGCGCCAGCAGCCCGCCAGGGGACGAGCAGTACTTC,CASSPPGDEQYF
TRBV6-2/TRBV6-3,NA,TRBJ1-1,few,TGTGCCAGCAGTTCAGGGTACACTGAAGCTTTCTTT,CASSSGYTEAFF
TRBV10-3,NA,TRBJ1-1,few,TGTGCCATCAGTGAGAATTGGGGGCTGAACACTGAAGCTTTCTTT,CAISENWGLNTEAFF
TRBV7-9,NA,TRBJ2-1,NA,TGTGCCAGCAGCATAGCCCCTTCGCCCTACAATGAGCAGTTCTTC,CASSIAPSPYNEQFF
TRBV7-9,TRBD1,TRBJ2-7,few,TGTGCCAGCAGCCCCCAAGGACAGGGGGCTTCATCCTACGAGCAGTACTTC,CASSPQGQGASSYEQYF
TRBV20-1,TRBD1,TRBJ2-7,few,TGCAGTGCTCAGACCGGGACAGGGTTCGAGCAGTACTTC,CSAQTGTGFEQYF
TRBV6-5,NA,TRBJ2-2,few,TGTGCCAGCAGTTACTCGGCAGGGAACACCGGGGAGCTGTTTTTT,CASSYSAGNTGELFF
TRBV12-3/TRBV12-4,TRBD1,TRBJ2-7,NA,TGTGCCAGCAGGGGGACAGTCTACGAGCAGTACTTC,CASRGTVYEQYF
TRBV4-1,NA,TRBJ1-5,NA,TGCGCCAGCAGCCAAGCGGTGGAGCACAATCAGCCCCAGCATTTT,CASSQAVEHNQPQHF
TRBV28,NA,TRBJ1-4,many,TGTGCCAGCAGTTCTGCAGGGGAGGCTAATGAAAAACTGTTTTTT,CASSSAGEANEKLFF
TRBV19,TRBD1,TRBJ1-1,few,TGTGCCAGTAGTAACCGGGACAGGGGGAGATGGACTGAAGCTTTCTTT,CASSNRDRGRWTEAFF
TRBV19,TRBD2,TRBJ2-7,NA,TGTGCCAGTAGTACGGGACTAGCCGGCGAGCAGTACTTC,CASSTGLAGEQYF
TRBV19,NA,TRBJ1-5,few,TGTGCCACATCGGCCCATAGCAGCAATCAGCCCCAGCATTTT,CATSAHSSNQPQHF
TRBV2,NA,TRBJ1-6,few,TGTGCCAGCAGGGTCGGAGAATCACCCCTCCACTTT,CASRVGESPLHF